The 13 T cell receptor beta chains below come from one sample, sequenced in a study of cytomegalovirus exposure and HLA in healthy donors. Clones were read by immunoSEQ multiplex PCR, and TCRdb kept only the in-frame ones, dropping some. This repertoire shows 150,000 to 200,000 clones, 75% to 90% found once; its top ten account for about 2.3%. The material sequenced was PBMCs. The receptors shown here come from a woman between 18 and 29 years old in good health and CMV-seronegative.

The chain recombines TRBV7-6 with TRBJ1-5; 7 bases agree with TRBD1. J gave up 3 bases and V 4 bases, and 6 bases lay outside the gene matches. This CDR3 region has 15 residues. Germline CDR1 SGHVS, CDR2 FNYEAQ. As DNA, the CDR3 is TGTGCCAGCAGCTCATCGACAGGGCTCAATCAGCCCCAGCATTTT. This encodes CASSSSTGLNQPQHF. Filled out from reference TRBV7-6 and TRBJ1-5, the complete variable domain reads GAGVSQSPRYKVTKRGQDVALRCDPISGHVSLYWYRQALGQGPEFLTYFNYEAQQDKSGLPNDRFSAERPEGSISTLTIQRTEQRDSAMYRCASSSSTGLNQPQHFGDGTRLSIL.

This chain uses TRBV6-5 with TRBJ1-2; the D gene is possibly TRBD1 (6 bases). Trimming left V 6 bases short and J 4 bases short, with 15 bases between. CDR3 length equals 14 residues. Germline V gene sequence: CDR1 MNHEY, CDR2 SVGAGI. CDR3 sequence reads: CASSPTTGRYGYTF. In nucleotides, the CDR3 is TGTGCCAGCAGCCCCACGACAGGACGCTATGGCTACACCTTC.

This clone was observed a single time. In nucleotides, the CDR3 is TGCGCCAGCAGCCAAGGAGGCACGAACACTGAAGCTTTCTTT. Translating it yields CASSQGGTNTEAFF. V gene TRBV4-3 combines with J gene TRBJ1-1; D is uncertain. Between the trimmed V and J ends, which lost 1 base and 1 base, there was a span of 7 bases. The CDR3 has 14 residues. The germline gives CDR1 LGHNA, CDR2 YSLEER.

This chain links TRBV11-3 with TRBJ2-1; tentatively, D is TRBD2 (6 bases). The CDR3 length is 16 residues. The germline V and J ends were trimmed by 0 bases and 4 bases, with 13 bases remaining between them. Germline CDR1 is SGHNT and CDR2 is YENEEA. CDR3 in amino acids: CASSLDFVRGYNEQFF. The CDR3 DNA reads as TGTGCCAGCAGCTTAGATTTTGTCCGGGGGTACAATGAGCAGTTCTTC.

The rearrangement uses TRBV6-5 and TRBJ2-7, with TRBD2 identical over 8 bases. This CDR3 spans 14 amino acids. The V and J ends lost 0 bases and 6 bases, in that order; junction bases with no gene match: 4. Germline V gene data show CDR1 as MNHEY and CDR2 as SVGAGI. CDR3 sequence: CASSYSGTRGEQYF. CDR3 nucleotides: TGTGCCAGCAGTTACTCCGGGACTAGAGGCGAGCAGTACTTC.

CDR3 amino acids: CASSTVQGELFF. DNA for the CDR3: TGCGCCAGCAGTACAGTCCAAGGGGAGCTGTTTTTT. The chain employs TRBV10-1 and TRBJ2-2; D is uncertain. Germline values: CDR1 WNHNN, CDR2 SYGVQD (reference sequence). Trimming removed 5 bases at V and 8 bases at J, with 9 bases between. This CDR3 region has 12 residues.

The rearrangement joins TRBV19 to TRBJ1-6; maybe TRBD1 (6 bases). Germline loops: CDR1 LNHDA, CDR2 SQIVND (reference sequence). The V end was cut by 5 bases, the J end by 10 bases, with 15 bases between. This CDR3 has 14 amino acids. DNA for the CDR3: TGTGCCAGTAGTCTCCAGGGGTGGGGGTCACCCCTCCACTTT. Its translation is CASSLQGWGSPLHF. The variable domain in full, with the rest retrieved from reference TRBV19 and TRBJ1-6, is DGGITQSPKYLFRKEGQNVTLSCEQNLNHDAMYWYRQDPGQGLRLIYYSQIVNDFQKGDIAEGYSVSREKKESFPLTVTSAQKNPTAFYLCASSLQGWGSPLHFGNGTRLTVT.

V is TRBV9 and J is TRBJ2-3; D may be TRBD2 (5 bases). The CDR3 extends over 15 amino acids. Germline values: CDR1 SGDLS, CDR2 YYNGEE. With 0 bases removed from V and 3 bases from J, the gap between germline ends came to 11 bases. CDR3 loop: CASSVEPSRTDTQYF. CDR3 bases: TGTGCCAGCAGCGTAGAACCTAGCAGGACAGATACGCAGTATTTT.

The chain employs TRBV6-1 and TRBJ2-5; TRBD1 agrees at 7 bases. This CDR3 region has 15 residues. The germline gives CDR1 MNHNS, CDR2 SASEGT. V lost 6 bases to trimming and J lost 2 bases; unmatched junction nucleotides: 9. The CDR3 loop reads CASSPGQQGQETQYF. The CDR3 nucleotides are TGTGCCAGCAGCCCGGGACAGCAGGGACAAGAGACCCAGTACTTC.

V is TRBV2 and J is TRBJ2-7, with D perhaps TRBD2 (6 bases). This CDR3 is built from 13 residues. Between the trimmed V and J ends, which lost 6 bases and 1 base, there was a span of 10 bases. The germline V gene has CDR1 SNHLY and CDR2 FYNNEI. The CDR3 nucleotides read TGTGCCAGCAGGGGGGACTTATCCTACGAGCAGTACTTC. Translated: CASRGDLSYEQYF.

The rearrangement uses TRBV5-1 and TRBJ1-2; D is ambiguous. Germline CDR1 SGHRS, CDR2 YFSETQ. This CDR3 is 15 amino acids long. V was pared by 1 base and J by 3 bases, with 13 bases between. CDR3 nucleotides: TGCGCCAGCAGCTTGCTTGAGGGATCGGACTATGGCTACACCTTC. It specifies CASSLLEGSDYGYTF.

The gene calls are TRBV7-8 and TRBJ2-5, with D perhaps TRBD2 (7 bases). V gave up 5 bases and J gave up 5 bases, with 18 bases separating them. In germline, CDR1 is SGHVS, CDR2 FQNEAQ. The CDR3 has 15 amino acids. The DNA of the CDR3 is TGTGCCAGCAGCCCGTCGCGGGGGCCTCCGGAGACCCAGTACTTC. It encodes CASSPSRGPPETQYF.

The CDR3 coding sequence is TGCGCCAGCAGTCTCCTTGGGAGCTCCTACGAGCAGTACTTC. Encoded protein: CASSLLGSSYEQYF. The chain recombines TRBV4-1 with TRBJ2-7; a possible D gene is TRBD2 (5 bases). V was trimmed by 6 bases and J by 0 bases, leaving 12 bases between them. Germline CDR1 reads MGHRA; CDR2 reads YSYEKL. This CDR3 region has 14 residues.